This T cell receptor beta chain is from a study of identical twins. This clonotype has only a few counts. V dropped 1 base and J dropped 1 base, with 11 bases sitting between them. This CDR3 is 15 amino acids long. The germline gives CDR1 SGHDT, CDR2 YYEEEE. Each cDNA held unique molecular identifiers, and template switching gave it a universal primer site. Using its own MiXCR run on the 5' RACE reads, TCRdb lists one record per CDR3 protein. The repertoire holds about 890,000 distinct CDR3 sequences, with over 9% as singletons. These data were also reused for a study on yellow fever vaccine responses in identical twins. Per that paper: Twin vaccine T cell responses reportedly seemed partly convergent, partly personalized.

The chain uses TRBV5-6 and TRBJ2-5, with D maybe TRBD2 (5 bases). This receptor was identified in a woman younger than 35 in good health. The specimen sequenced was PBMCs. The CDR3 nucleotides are TGTGCCAGCAGCTTGAACGGAGGTTTCCAAGAGACCCAGTACTTC. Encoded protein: CASSLNGGFQETQYF. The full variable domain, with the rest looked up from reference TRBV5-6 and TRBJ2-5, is DAGVTQSPTHLIKTRGQQVTLRCSPKSGHDTVSWYQQALGQGPQFIFQYYEEEERQRGNFPDRFSGHQFPNYSSELNVNALLLGDSALYLCASSLNGGFQETQYFGPGTRLLVL.